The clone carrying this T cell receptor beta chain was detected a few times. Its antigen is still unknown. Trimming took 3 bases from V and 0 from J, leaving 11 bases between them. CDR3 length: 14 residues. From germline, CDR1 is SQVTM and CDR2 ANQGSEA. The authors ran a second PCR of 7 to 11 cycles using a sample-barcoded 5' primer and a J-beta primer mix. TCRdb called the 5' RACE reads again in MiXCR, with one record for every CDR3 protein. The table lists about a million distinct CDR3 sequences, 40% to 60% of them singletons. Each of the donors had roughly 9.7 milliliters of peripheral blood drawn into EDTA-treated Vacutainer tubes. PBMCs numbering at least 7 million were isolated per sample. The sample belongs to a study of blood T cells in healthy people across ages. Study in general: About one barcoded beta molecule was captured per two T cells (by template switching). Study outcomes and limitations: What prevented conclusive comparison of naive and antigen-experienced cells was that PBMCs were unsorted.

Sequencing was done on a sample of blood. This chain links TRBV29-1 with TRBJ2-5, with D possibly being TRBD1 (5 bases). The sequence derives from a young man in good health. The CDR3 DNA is TGCAGCGTTGATGGGGCCTTGAACCAAGAGACCCAGTACTTC. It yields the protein CSVDGALNQETQYF.